The 18 T cell receptor beta chains given below trace back to one sample, sequenced in a study of T cell clonotyping in hematopoietic cell transplantation. Time point meaning: recipient sample about 28 days before transplant, after cytoreduction. Repertoires were generated with immunoSEQ multiplex PCR, while TCRdb's copy carries only in-frame clones and drops some. The top ten hold 6% to 7.5% of the sample, which has more than 25,000 clones, about 83% seen once. The input for sequencing was peripheral blood mononuclear cells, taken before stem cell transplant. Receptor source: a woman under 40 with chronic myeloid leukemia. Some clones in this sample may be carry-over from other donors' samples.

This chain links TRBV21-1 with TRBJ2-2; the table's D call of TRBD1 was not tested on the DNA. TRBV21-1 is an annotated pseudogene. The CDR3 contains 15 residues. CDR3: CASSKEAGGTGELFF. Written as DNA, the CDR3 is TGTGCCAGCAGCAAAGAAGCAGGGGGGACCGGGGAGCTGTTTTTT.

The chain links TRBV6-5 to TRBJ1-3; possibly TRBD1 for D (6 bases). The CDR3 extends over 16 amino acids. The V gene lost 4 bases and the J gene lost 0 bases, with 13 bases spanning the gap. The germline V gene encodes CDR1 MNHEY and CDR2 SVGAGI. DNA for the CDR3: TGTGCCAGCAGTTGGGACATCCTTAGCTCTGGAAACACCATATATTTT. This gives the protein CASSWDILSSGNTIYF.

This clone was detected only a few times. The gene calls are TRBV11-2 and TRBJ2-1; TRBD2 agrees at 8 bases. CDR3 size: 16 residues. V dropped 5 bases and J dropped 7; count of bases not matched to a gene: 13. In germline, CDR1 is SGHAT, CDR2 FQNNGV. CDR3 nucleotides: TGTGCCAGCAGCCTTCGGACACAACAGCGGGGGAATGAGCAGTTCTTC. Its translation is CASSLRTQQRGNEQFF.

The chain has TRBV4-1 and TRBJ1-2, with D maybe TRBD1 (5 bases). V was shortened by 0 bases and J by 4 bases, with 15 bases between the two germline ends. The CDR3 is made up of 16 amino acids. CDR1 and CDR2 from the germline V gene are MGHRA and YSYEKL. The CDR3 spells CASSQEWGGSIYGYTF. The CDR3 DNA reads as TGCGCCAGCAGCCAAGAGTGGGGCGGCTCCATCTATGGCTACACCTTC.

In the case of this clone: The junction departs from germline at one end; a sequencing error may be responsible. V gene TRBV5-4 combines with J gene TRBJ2-7, with TRBD2 identical over 9 bases. The CDR3 consists of 15 residues. Germline V gene sequence: CDR1 SGHNT, CDR2 YYREEE (reference sequence). Written as DNA, the CDR3 is TGTGCCAGCAGCCGGACCAGCGGGGGGACATACGAGCAGTACTTT. Protein: CASSRTSGGTYEQYF.

The table lists this clone with a count of one. The rearrangement links TRBV11-3 to TRBJ2-1; 8 positions match TRBD1. Germline values: CDR1 SGHNT, CDR2 YENEEA. The CDR3 length is 17 residues. V shed 5 bases and J 2 bases; nucleotides not matched to a gene: 11. As DNA, the CDR3 is TGTGCCAGCAGCCAACGGACAGGGTCCCTCCCCTACAATGAGCAGTTCTTC. Translated, it gives CASSQRTGSLPYNEQFF.

This clone was picked up one time. This chain uses TRBV4-1 with TRBJ2-3; perhaps D is TRBD1 or TRBD2 (5 bases each). CDR1 and CDR2 (germline): MGHRA, YSYEKL. The CDR3 spans 17 residues. Trimming cost V 4 bases and J 1 base, with 18 bases left between them. CDR3 residues: CASSRSAPGPGTDTQYF. For the CDR3, the DNA is TGCGCCAGCAGCCGATCTGCTCCGGGACCTGGCACAGATACGCAGTATTTT.

V gene TRBV7-2 combines with J gene TRBJ2-1; TRBD1 or TRBD2 may be the D gene (6 bases each). The CDR3 length is 15 residues. Germline lookup yields CDR1 SGHTA and CDR2 FQGNSA. Between the trimmed V and J ends, which lost 3 bases and 5 bases, there was a span of 14 bases. The CDR3 bases are TGTGCCAGCAGCTTTTGGAGGGGGGCCCACAATGAGCAGTTCTTC. It yields the protein CASSFWRGAHNEQFF.

The gene calls are TRBV15 and TRBJ1-2; 9 nucleotides align to TRBD1. Trimming at V came to 1 base and at J to 7 bases, leaving 7 bases not matched to a gene. CDR1 and CDR2 from the germline V gene are LNHNV and YYDKDF (reference sequence). The CDR3 contains 15 residues. CDR3 sequence: CATSRGWTGVAGYTF. The CDR3 DNA reads TGTGCCACCAGCAGAGGATGGACAGGGGTCGCTGGCTACACCTTC.

The chain uses TRBV30 and TRBJ1-4, with 9 bases fitting TRBD1. There are 11 residues in the CDR3. From germline, CDR1 is GTSNPN and CDR2 SVGIG (reference sequence). The V segment lost 7 bases and the J segment 13 bases; nucleotides outside the gene matches: 7. The CDR3 DNA sequence: TGTGCCTCAATCACAGGGGGCGGACTGTTTTTT. Translation: CASITGGGLFF.

The chain employs TRBV6-6 and TRBJ2-2; D uncertain. In germline, CDR1 is MNHNY, CDR2 SVGAGI (reference sequence). Trimming removed 3 bases at V and 7 bases at J, with 6 bases between. This CDR3 has 12 amino acids. The CDR3 here is CASSYKGGELFF. The CDR3 bases are TGTGCCAGCAGTTATAAGGGCGGGGAGCTGTTTTTT.

The V and J genes are TRBV6-6 and TRBJ1-3; no clear D gene. Per germline, CDR1 MNHNY and CDR2 SVGAGI (reference sequence). The CDR3 contains 15 residues. V was clipped by 3 bases and J by 7 bases, with 16 bases between them. The CDR3 reads CASSYVNVLGNTIYF. CDR3 in DNA: TGTGCCAGCAGTTATGTTAATGTGTTGGGTAACACCATATATTTT.

This chain links TRBV4-1 with TRBJ2-7; TRBD1 agrees at 7 bases. The CDR3 loop spans 15 amino acids. Germline values: CDR1 MGHRA, CDR2 YSYEKL. The J segment lost 2 bases and the V segment lost 0 bases, leaving 4 bases of the junction unmatched. Here the CDR3 reads CASSQEAGGTYEQYF. CDR3 nucleotide sequence: TGCGCCAGCAGCCAAGAGGCAGGGGGTACCTACGAGCAGTACTTC.

This sequence joins TRBV6-6 and TRBJ2-7; D may be TRBD2 (5 bases). Germline CDR1 MNHNY, CDR2 SVGAGI (reference sequence). V gave up 2 bases and J gave up 6 bases, with 11 bases separating them. The CDR3 extends over 13 amino acids. CDR3 sequence (DNA): TGTGCCAGCAGTTACCTGCCTAGCTCCGAGCAGTACGTC. The encoded protein is CASSYLPSSEQYV.

This chain connects TRBV19 to TRBJ1-5, with 8 positions matching TRBD1. The CDR3 extends over 13 amino acids. Germline lookup yields CDR1 LNHDA and CDR2 SQIVND (reference sequence). With V trimmed by 6 bases and J by 6 bases, 4 bases remained unmatched. The CDR3: CASSPGTGQPQHF. CDR3 DNA: TGTGCCAGTAGCCCAGGGACAGGTCAGCCCCAGCATTTT. The full variable domain, in which reference TRBV19 and TRBJ1-5 provide the parts outside the CDR3, is DGGITQSPKYLFRKEGQNVTLSCEQNLNHDAMYWYRQDPGQGLRLIYYSQIVNDFQKGDIAEGYSVSREKKESFPLTVTSAQKNPTAFYLCASSPGTGQPQHFGDGTRLSIL.

This clone was seen once. The chain couples TRBV29-1 to TRBJ2-5; D unresolved. This CDR3 is built from 14 residues. Per the germline V gene, CDR1 is SQVTM and CDR2 is ANQGSEA. The ends were cut back, 7 bases at V and 7 bases at J, with 22 bases in the middle. CDR3 sequence: CSALGQASMGTQYF. As DNA, the CDR3 is TGCAGCGCCCTCGGTCAGGCCTCGATGGGGACCCAGTACTTC. The full variable domain, its missing parts supplied by reference TRBV29-1 and TRBJ2-5, is SAVISQKPSRDICQRGTSLTIQCQVDSQVTMMFWYRQQPGQSLTLIATANQGSEATYESGFVIDKFPISRPNLTFSTLTVSNMSPEDSSIYLCSALGQASMGTQYFGPGTRLLVL.

This clone has just a few counts. The chain uses TRBV18 and TRBJ1-2; tentative D call: TRBD1 (5 bases). Between the trimmed V and J ends, which lost 2 bases and 3 bases, there was a span of 13 bases. Germline V lookup: CDR1 KGHSH, CDR2 LQKENI. This CDR3 region has 15 residues. CDR3 nucleotides: TGTGCCAGCTCACCATGGGACCAACTGGACTATGGCTACACCTTC. Its protein is CASSPWDQLDYGYTF.

This chain joins TRBV27 and TRBJ2-1; TRBD2 matches 8 bases. Trimming at V came to 4 bases and at J to 7 bases, leaving 15 bases not matched to a gene. The CDR3 is made up of 17 amino acids. Looked up from germline, CDR1 is MNHEY and CDR2 is SMNVEV (reference sequence). The chain's CDR3 is CASSYTPGTSAFNEQFF. CDR3 bases: TGTGCCAGCAGTTATACCCCCGGGACTAGTGCGTTTAATGAGCAGTTCTTC.